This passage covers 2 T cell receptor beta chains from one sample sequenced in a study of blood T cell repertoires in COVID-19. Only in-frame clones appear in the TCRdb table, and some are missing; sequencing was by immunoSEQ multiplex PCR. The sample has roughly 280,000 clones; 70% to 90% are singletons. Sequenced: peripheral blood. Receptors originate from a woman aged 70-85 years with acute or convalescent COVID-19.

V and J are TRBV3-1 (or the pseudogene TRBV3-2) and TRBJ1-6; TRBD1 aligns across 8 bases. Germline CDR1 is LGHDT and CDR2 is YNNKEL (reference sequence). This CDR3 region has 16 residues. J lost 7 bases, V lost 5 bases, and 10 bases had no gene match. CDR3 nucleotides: TGTGCCAGCAGCTATTACGGACAGGGCGGAAATTCACCCCTCCACTTT. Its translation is CASSYYGQGGNSPLHF.

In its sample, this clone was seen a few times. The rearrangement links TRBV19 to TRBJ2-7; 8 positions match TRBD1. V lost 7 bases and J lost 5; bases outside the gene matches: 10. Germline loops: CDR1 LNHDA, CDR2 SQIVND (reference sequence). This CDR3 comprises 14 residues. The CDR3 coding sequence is TGTGCCAGTACTCAGACCAGCAGGGGGCACGAGCAGTACTTC. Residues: CASTQTSRGHEQYF.